The rows below give T cell receptor beta chains drawn from one sample of a study of shared clonotypes between healthy human individuals. Libraries were prepared by immunoSEQ multiplex PCR; TCRdb keeps only in-frame clonotypes and omits some of them. This table holds approximately 1,000,000 clones, around 78% found once. Sequenced material: memory CD4+ T cells from PBMCs. The origin of the receptors is a man younger than 30 in good health. Some clones in this sample may be carry-over from other donors' samples. Both conserved end residues are part of each CDR3. The D gene is left open where the match is weak. Rows give clone size only sometimes, using once, few, many, or a class for an expanded clone.

j_gene	d_gene	abundance	v_gene	CDR3aa	CDR3nt
TRBJ2-7	TRBD2	-	TRBV6-5	CASSSHASGGYEQYF	TGTGCCAGCAGTTCCCATGCTAGCGGGGGGTACGAGCAGTACTTC
TRBJ2-5	TRBD2	-	TRBV7-9	CASSLMASGETQYF	TGTGCCAGCAGCTTAATGGCTAGCGGAGAGACCCAGTACTTC
TRBJ2-7	TRBD1	-	TRBV9	CASSVEGDRAYDVQYF	TGTGCCAGCAGCGTAGAGGGAGACAGGGCGTACGACGTGCAGTACTTC
TRBJ2-5	TRBD1	-	TRBV5-1	CASSLGDSTGETQYF	TGCGCCAGCAGCTTGGGGGACAGCACTGGGGAGACCCAGTACTTC
TRBJ1-5	-	-	TRBV6-6	CASSYWPGTRNQPQHF	TGTGCCAGCAGTTACTGGCCAGGAACGAGGAATCAGCCCCAGCATTTT
TRBJ2-7	TRBD1	-	TRBV11-3	CASSTSTGKLYEQYF	TGTGCCAGCAGCACCTCGACAGGGAAATTATACGAGCAGTACTTC
TRBJ1-2	-	-	TRBV6-5	CASSRTAGYGYTF	TGTGCCAGCAGTCGGACAGCTGGCTATGGCTACACCTTC
TRBJ1-5	-	-	TRBV28	CASSRGRFNQPQHF	TGTGCCAGCAGCCGTGGGAGGTTTAATCAGCCCCAGCATTTT
TRBJ2-3	-	few	TRBV15	CATSRGESTDTQYF	TGTGCCACCAGCAGAGGGGAGAGCACAGATACGCAGTATTTT
TRBJ2-2	-	-	TRBV6-1	CASSVGTVVFF	TGTGCCAGCAGTGTGGGGACCGTGGTGTTTTTT
TRBJ2-7	TRBD2	-	TRBV7-9	CASSLSRSGVYEQYF	TGTGCCAGCAGCTTATCACGTAGCGGGGTCTACGAGCAGTACTTC
TRBJ2-1	TRBD1	-	TRBV27	CASTPLGDRGHYEQFF	TGTGCCAGCACCCCCCTCGGGGACAGGGGGCACTATGAGCAGTTCTTC
TRBJ2-2	-	-	TRBV6-6	CASSGGPGELFF	TGTGCCAGCAGCGGGGGCCCCGGGGAGCTGTTTTTT
TRBJ2-2	-	-	TRBV7-9	CASSLAELRGRDTGELFF	TGTGCCAGCAGCTTAGCCGAACTCAGGGGCCGCGACACCGGGGAGCTGTTTTTT
TRBJ1-5	TRBD1	-	TRBV10-2	CASSNDRAYQPQHF	TGCGCCAGCAGTAACGACAGGGCTTATCAGCCCCAGCATTTT
TRBJ1-1	-	-	TRBV27	CASSLSGFTEAFF	TGTGCCAGCAGTTTATCAGGGTTCACTGAAGCTTTCTTT
TRBJ2-1	-	-	TRBV19	CASSTTWGGYQRNEQFF	TGTGCCAGTAGTACCACCTGGGGGGGCTACCAGAGGAATGAGCAGTTCTTC
TRBJ2-2	-	-	TRBV9	CASSAGLQRNTGELFF	TGTGCCAGCAGTGCTGGCCTTCAACGGAACACCGGGGAGCTGTTTTTT
TRBJ2-1	TRBD2	-	TRBV2	CASRSRTSGYNEQFF	TGTGCCAGCAGGAGCAGGACTAGCGGCTACAATGAGCAGTTCTTC
TRBJ1-1	TRBD1	-	TRBV18	CASSPGGRLDTEAFF	TGTGCCAGCTCCCCAGGGGGTCGATTGGACACTGAAGCTTTCTTT
TRBJ2-5	TRBD1	-	TRBV5-1	CASSGARGSEETQYF	TGCGCCAGCAGCGGGGCCAGGGGGTCCGAAGAGACCCAGTACTTC
TRBJ2-7	TRBD2	-	TRBV5-4	CASSLPGTSLYYEQYF	TGCGCCAGCAGCCTGCCCGGGACTAGCCTCTACTACGAGCAGTACTTC
TRBJ1-1	-	few	TRBV28	CASSVGGIGNTEAFF	TGTGCCAGCAGTGTCGGGGGGATCGGGAACACTGAAGCTTTCTTT
TRBJ1-2	-	-	TRBV5-1	CASSLVPANYGYTF	TGCGCCAGCAGCTTGGTCCCCGCTAACTATGGCTACACCTTC
TRBJ2-3	-	once	TRBV30	CAWSPGTDTQYF	TGTGCCTGGAGTCCTGGCACAGATACGCAGTATTTT
TRBJ1-2	-	-	TRBV27	CASSLGPGLYGYTF	TGTGCCAGCAGTTTAGGTCCAGGGCTCTATGGCTACACCTTC
TRBJ1-3	-	once	TRBV7-2	CASSLIGSGNTIYF	TGTGCCAGCAGCTTAATAGGGTCTGGAAACACCATATATTTT
TRBJ1-1	-	-	TRBV27	CASSINGEMNTEAFF	TGTGCCAGCAGTATAAATGGGGAAATGAACACTGAAGCTTTCTTT
TRBJ2-1	TRBD2	-	TRBV5-1	CASSQQASGYNEQFF	TGCGCCAGCAGCCAGCAGGCTAGCGGTTACAATGAGCAGTTCTTC
TRBJ2-7	-	-	TRBV6-7	CASSEASRRPYEQYF	TGTGCCAGCAGTGAGGCGTCTAGGAGGCCCTACGAGCAGTACTTC
TRBJ1-1	-	-	TRBV25-1	CASSSRIYTEAFF	TGTGCCAGCAGTTCAAGAATCTACACTGAAGCTTTCTTT
TRBJ1-2	-	-	TRBV30	CAWSDLGTAVWRGYTF	TGTGCCTGGAGTGACCTAGGGACCGCGGTATGGCGTGGCTACACCTTC
TRBJ1-2	-	-	TRBV9	CASSPGHTNYGYTF	TGTGCCAGCAGCCCTGGACACACGAACTATGGCTACACCTTC
TRBJ2-7	-	-	TRBV28	CASSSSLPSYEQYF	TGTGCCAGCAGTTCCTCCCTCCCCTCCTACGAGCAGTACTTC
TRBJ2-1	TRBD1	-	TRBV13	CASSLRDRHNEQFF	TGTGCCAGCAGCCTCCGGGACAGACACAATGAGCAGTTCTTC
TRBJ2-5	TRBD2	-	TRBV6-5	CASSLLAGGGTQYF	TGTGCCAGCAGCTTACTAGCGGGAGGTGGGACCCAGTACTTC
TRBJ2-1	TRBD2	-	TRBV11-3	CASSPHGGSGGEQFF	TGTGCCAGCAGCCCCCACGGGGGGAGTGGGGGAGAGCAGTTCTTC
TRBJ2-7	-	few	TRBV4-2	CASSQVGEYSIEQYF	TGTGCCAGCAGCCAAGTGGGGGAGTACTCCATCGAGCAGTACTTC
TRBJ2-4	TRBD2	once	TRBV10-3	CAISSGLAGGIQYF	TGTGCCATCAGCTCGGGACTAGCGGGGGGAATTCAGTACTTC
TRBJ2-1	-	-	TRBV5-4	CASTRDTYNEQFF	TGTGCCAGCACCCGGGACACTTACAATGAGCAGTTCTTC
TRBJ1-6	-	once	TRBV4-2	CASSQGYRDSPLHF	TGTGCCAGCAGCCAAGGGTACAGGGATTCACCCCTCCACTTT
TRBJ2-1	-	-	TRBV15	CATSRAAPYNEQFF	TGTGCCACCAGCCGGGCGGCACCGTACAATGAGCAGTTCTTC
TRBJ1-2	-	-	TRBV15	CATSRDRGYTF	TGTGCCACCAGCAGAGATCGTGGCTACACCTTC
TRBJ2-3	-	-	TRBV15	CATSRDLPGTQYF	TGTGCCACCAGCAGAGATCTTCCGGGTACGCAGTATTTT
TRBJ2-3	-	-	TRBV29-1	CSVGSGTDTQYF	TGCAGCGTGGGGAGTGGGACAGATACGCAGTATTTT
TRBJ2-2	-	-	TRBV21-1	CASSPRPGGTGELFF	TGTGCCAGCAGCCCCAGACCAGGGGGCACCGGGGAGCTGTTTTTT
TRBJ2-7	-	-	TRBV20-1	CSARRGGEQYF	TGCAGTGCTAGGAGAGGGGGCGAGCAGTACTTC
TRBJ2-7	-	-	TRBV5-8	CASSFEDKFSEQYF	TGTGCCAGCAGCTTCGAGGACAAGTTCTCCGAGCAGTACTTC
TRBJ2-7	-	-	TRBV5-4	CASSPGRAPYEQYF	TGTGCCAGCAGCCCCGGGCGGGCTCCCTACGAGCAGTACTTC
TRBJ2-2	-	-	TRBV19	CASTPLGEGTGELFF	TGTGCCAGTACCCCACTAGGAGAGGGCACCGGGGAGCTGTTTTTT
TRBJ2-2	TRBD2	once	TRBV6-1	CASSEVVAARERTGELFF	TGTGCCAGCAGTGAAGTGGTGGCTGCGCGGGAGAGAACCGGGGAGCTGTTTTTT
TRBJ2-7	TRBD1	once	TRBV27	CASSMNTGQAYEQYF	TGTGCCAGCAGTATGAACACGGGACAGGCCTACGAGCAGTACTTC
TRBJ2-2	-	-	TRBV7-3	CASRAHLNTGELFF	TGTGCCAGCAGAGCACACCTAAACACCGGGGAGCTGTTTTTT
TRBJ1-2	TRBD1	few	TRBV2	CASSPRGLGGYTF	TGTGCCAGCAGCCCCAGGGGGCTGGGTGGCTACACCTTC
TRBJ2-1	-	-	TRBV15	CATSGIRSPVREQFF	TGTGCCACCAGCGGGATCAGGTCTCCAGTACGCGAGCAGTTCTTC
TRBJ2-3	-	-	TRBV5-1	CASSPSGVETDTQYF	TGCGCCAGCAGCCCCTCCGGTGTGGAGACAGATACGCAGTATTTT
TRBJ2-7	TRBD1	-	TRBV5-1	CASSLVPGGFSYEQYF	TGCGCCAGCAGCTTGGTTCCAGGGGGCTTTTCCTACGAGCAGTACTTC
TRBJ2-1	-	-	TRBV6-5	CASSYSRVYNEQFF	TGTGCCAGCAGTTACTCCAGGGTTTACAATGAGCAGTTCTTC
TRBJ1-2	-	-	TRBV7-2	CASRPTGNYGYTF	TGTGCCAGCAGGCCAACAGGGAACTATGGCTACACCTTC
TRBJ1-3	-	-	TRBV9	CASSVGAERNTIYF	TGTGCCAGCAGCGTAGGGGCAGAACGAAACACCATATATTTT